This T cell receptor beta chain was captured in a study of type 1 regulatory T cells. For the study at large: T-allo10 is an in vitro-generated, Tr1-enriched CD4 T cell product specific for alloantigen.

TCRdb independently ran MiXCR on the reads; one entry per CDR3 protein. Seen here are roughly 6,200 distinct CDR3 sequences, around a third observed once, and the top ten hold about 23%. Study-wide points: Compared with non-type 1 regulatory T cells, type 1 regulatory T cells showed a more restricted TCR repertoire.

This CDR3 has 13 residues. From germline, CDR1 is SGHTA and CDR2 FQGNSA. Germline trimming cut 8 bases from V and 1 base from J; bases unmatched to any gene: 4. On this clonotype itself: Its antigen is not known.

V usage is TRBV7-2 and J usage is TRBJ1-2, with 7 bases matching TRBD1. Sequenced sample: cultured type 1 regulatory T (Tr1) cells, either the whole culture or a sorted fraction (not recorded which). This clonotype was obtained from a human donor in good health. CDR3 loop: CASVGGFNYGYTF. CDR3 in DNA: TGTGCCAGCGTAGGGGGCTTTAACTATGGCTACACCTTC.